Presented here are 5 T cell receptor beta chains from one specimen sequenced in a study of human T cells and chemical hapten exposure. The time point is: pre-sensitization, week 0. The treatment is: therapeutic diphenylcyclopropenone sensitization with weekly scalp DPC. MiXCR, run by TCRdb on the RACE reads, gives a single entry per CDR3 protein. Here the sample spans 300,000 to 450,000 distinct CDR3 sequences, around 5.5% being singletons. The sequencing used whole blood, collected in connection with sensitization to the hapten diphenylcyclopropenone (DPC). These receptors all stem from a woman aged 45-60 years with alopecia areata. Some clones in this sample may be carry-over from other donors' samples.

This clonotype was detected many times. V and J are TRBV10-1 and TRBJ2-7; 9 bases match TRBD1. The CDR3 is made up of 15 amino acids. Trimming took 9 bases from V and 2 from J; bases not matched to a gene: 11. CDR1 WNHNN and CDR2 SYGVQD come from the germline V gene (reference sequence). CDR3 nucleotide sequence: TGCGCCAGATACAGGGGGCGTCCGGGGCCCTACGAGCAGTACTTC. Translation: CARYRGRPGPYEQYF.

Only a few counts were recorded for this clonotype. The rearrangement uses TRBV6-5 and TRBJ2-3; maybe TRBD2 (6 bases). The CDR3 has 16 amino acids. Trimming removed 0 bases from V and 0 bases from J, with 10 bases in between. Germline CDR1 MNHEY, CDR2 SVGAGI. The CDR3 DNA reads TGTGCCAGCAGTTACTCCGGGAGATTGAGCACAGATACGCAGTATTTT. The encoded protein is CASSYSGRLSTDTQYF.

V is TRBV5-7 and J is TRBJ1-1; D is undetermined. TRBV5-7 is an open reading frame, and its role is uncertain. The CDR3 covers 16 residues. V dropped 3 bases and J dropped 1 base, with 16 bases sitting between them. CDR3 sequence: CASSSLAWIPNTEAFF. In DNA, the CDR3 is TGTGCCAGCAGCTCCCTTGCATGGATACCGAACACTGAAGCTTTCTTT.

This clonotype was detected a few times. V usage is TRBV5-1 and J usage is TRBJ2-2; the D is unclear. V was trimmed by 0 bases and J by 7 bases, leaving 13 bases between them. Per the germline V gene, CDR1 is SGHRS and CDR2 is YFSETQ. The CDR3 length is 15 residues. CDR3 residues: CASSLAVGLIGELFF. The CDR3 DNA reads TGCGCCAGCAGCTTGGCCGTAGGGCTGATCGGGGAGCTGTTTTTT. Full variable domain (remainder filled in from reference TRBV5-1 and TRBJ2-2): KAGVTQTPRYLIKTRGQQVTLSCSPISGHRSVSWYQQTPGQGLQFLFEYFSETQRNKGNFPGRFSGRQFSNSRSEMNVSTLELGDSALYLCASSLAVGLIGELFFGEGSRLTVL.

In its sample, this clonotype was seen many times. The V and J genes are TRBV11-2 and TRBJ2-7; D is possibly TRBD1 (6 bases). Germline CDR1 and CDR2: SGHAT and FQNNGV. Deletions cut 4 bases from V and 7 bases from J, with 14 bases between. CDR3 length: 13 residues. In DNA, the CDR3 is TGTGCCAGCAGCTACGGACAGTCATATGAGCAGTACTTC. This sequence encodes CASSYGQSYEQYF.